This TCR beta chain was obtained from a study of T cell responses to AZD1222 COVID-19 vaccine. To note about this clone: The antigen remains unidentified.

The protocol was immunoSEQ multiplex PCR, while the TCRdb copy is restricted to in-frame clones and leaves out a portion. This table holds 100,000 to 150,000 clones, 86% found once. Study results and caveats: When two AZD1222 doses had been given, Spike-specific TCR breadth and depth rose. Repertoires were collected only later (after the peak T cell response had occurred). Targets within unmutated variant regions were reportedly found for nearly half of spike-specific TCRs. The sample set comprised mostly white British donors with more females, and clonal diversity was possibly underestimated.

V dropped 5 bases and J dropped 0; count of bases not matched to a gene: 4. Germline CDR1 and CDR2: MDHEN and SYDVKM. This CDR3 is 16 amino acids long. The receptor's source is an adult who received the AZD1222 COVID-19 vaccine. This sequence joins TRBV28 and TRBJ2-3, with TRBD2 matching 11 bases. This sample comprised peripheral blood, obtained 28 days after the second AZD1222 dose. In DNA, the CDR3 is TGTGCCAGCAGTACCCGGACTAGCGGGAGCACAGATACGCAGTATTTT. This codes for CASSTRTSGSTDTQYF. Using reference TRBV28 and TRBJ2-3 for the parts outside the CDR3, the full variable domain is DVKVTQSSRYLVKRTGEKVFLECVQDMDHENMFWYRQDPGLGLRLIYFSYDVKMKEKGDIPEGYSVSREKKERFSLILESASTNQTSMYLCASSTRTSGSTDTQYFGPGTRLTVL.